This T cell receptor beta chain was obtained from a study of identical twins. The table lists this clonotype with a few counts. The antigen is unknown. TCRdb reprocessed the 5' RACE reads with MiXCR, giving one entry per CDR3 protein. The sample includes around 250,000 distinct CDR3 sequences, roughly 13% of them seen just once. Findings of the study overall: In beta out-of-frame sequences, the excess sharing between twins was weaker. In cord blood, abundant beta clonotypes had fewer insertions; memory showed no trend. Modelling underestimated the level of out-of-frame TCR alpha sharing observed in monozygotic twins.

In addition, the sample was reused for a study of yellow fever vaccine responses in identical twins. This second report adds: Twins reportedly had a vaccine T cell response that seemed partly convergent, partly personalized.

This clonotype originated in a woman aged 18-30 years in good health. Sequencing was carried out using memory (CD45RO+) T cells sorted from blood.

CDR3 in DNA: TGTGCCAGCTCGACTAGCGGGAGGTTTATGGATGAGCAGTTCTTC. This gives the protein CASSTSGRFMDEQFF. J is TRBJ2-1 and V is TRBV27, with 13 bases fitting TRBD2. The CDR3 extends over 15 amino acids. The germline gives CDR1 MNHEY, CDR2 SMNVEV (reference sequence). The junction had 9 bases not matched to a gene; V was cut back by 8 bases and J by 8 bases.